This TCR beta chain was sequenced during a study of blood T cell repertoires in COVID-19. The data were produced by immunoSEQ multiplex PCR, yet TCRdb's version contains in-frame clones alone and is incomplete. The table lists roughly 140,000 clones, roughly 80% of them singletons. CDR3 length equals 15 residues. V was clipped by 7 bases and J by 8 bases; unmatched bases: 10. Germline-derived CDR1 and CDR2 are SNHLY and FYNNEI. Material for sequencing was peripheral blood. The rearrangement joins TRBV2 to TRBJ2-4, with TRBD1 matching over 11 bases. The sequence was collected from a human donor with acute or convalescent COVID-19. The donor label of this sample is uncertain. This CDR3 is CASKGQGAFVDIQYF. The CDR3 DNA reads as TGTGCCAGCAAAGGACAGGGGGCTTTTGTAGACATTCAGTACTTC. The full variable domain, in which reference TRBV2 and TRBJ2-4 provide the parts outside the CDR3, is EPEVTQTPSHQVTQMGQEVILRCVPISNHLYFYWYRQILGQKVEFLVSFYNNEISEKSEIFDDQFSVERPDGSNFTLKIRSTKLEDSAMYFCASKGQGAFVDIQYFGAGTRLSVL.